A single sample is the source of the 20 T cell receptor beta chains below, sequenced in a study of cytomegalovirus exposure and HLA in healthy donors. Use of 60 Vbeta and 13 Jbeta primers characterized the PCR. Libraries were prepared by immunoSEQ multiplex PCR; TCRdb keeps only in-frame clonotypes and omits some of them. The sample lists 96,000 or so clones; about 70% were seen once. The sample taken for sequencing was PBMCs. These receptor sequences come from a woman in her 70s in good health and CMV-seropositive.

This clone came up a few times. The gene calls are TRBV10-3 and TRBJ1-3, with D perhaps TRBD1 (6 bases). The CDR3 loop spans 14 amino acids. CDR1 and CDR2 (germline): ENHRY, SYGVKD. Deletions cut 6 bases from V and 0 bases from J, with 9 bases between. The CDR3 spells CAIRGQSSGNTIYF. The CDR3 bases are TGTGCCATCAGAGGACAGTCCTCTGGAAACACCATATATTTT.

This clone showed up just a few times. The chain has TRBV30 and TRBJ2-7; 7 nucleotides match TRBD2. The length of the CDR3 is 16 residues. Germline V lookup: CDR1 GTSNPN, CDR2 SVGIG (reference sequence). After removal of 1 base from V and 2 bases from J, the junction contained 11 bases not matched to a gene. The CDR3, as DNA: TGTGCCTGGAGTGGGACTAGTAAGGCTAGCCCCTACGAGCAGTACTTC. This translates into CAWSGTSKASPYEQYF.

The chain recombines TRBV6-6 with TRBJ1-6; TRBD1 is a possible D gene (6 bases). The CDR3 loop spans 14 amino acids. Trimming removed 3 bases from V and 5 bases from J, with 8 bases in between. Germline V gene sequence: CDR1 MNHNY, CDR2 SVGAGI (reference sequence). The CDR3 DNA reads TGTGCCAGCAGTTATCGACAGGATAATTCACCCCTCCACTTT. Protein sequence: CASSYRQDNSPLHF.

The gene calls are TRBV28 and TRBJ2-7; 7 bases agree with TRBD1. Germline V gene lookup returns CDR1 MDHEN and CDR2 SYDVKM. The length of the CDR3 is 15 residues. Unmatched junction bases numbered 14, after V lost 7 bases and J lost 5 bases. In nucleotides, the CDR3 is TGTGCCAGCACCCCAGGGGGAGAGGGTGACAACGAGCAGTACTTC. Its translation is CASTPGGEGDNEQYF.

CDR3 bases: TGTGCCAGCAGCCAGGGGGCAGGGGGCTACACAGATACGCAGTATTTT. Translation gives CASSQGAGGYTDTQYF. This rearrangement joins TRBV11-2 to TRBJ2-3; TRBD1 aligns across 8 bases. Germline V lookup: CDR1 SGHAT, CDR2 FQNNGV. The ends lost 5 bases at V and 2 bases at J; junction bases unmatched: 9. CDR3 length: 16 amino acids.

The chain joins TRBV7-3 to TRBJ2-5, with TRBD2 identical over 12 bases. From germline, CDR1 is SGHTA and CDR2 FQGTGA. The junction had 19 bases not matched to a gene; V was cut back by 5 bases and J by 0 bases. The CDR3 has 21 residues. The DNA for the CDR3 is TGTGCCAGCAGCCTTCGAGGGGGTGCAGGACTAGCGGGATCGTACCAAGAGACCCAGTACTTC. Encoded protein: CASSLRGGAGLAGSYQETQYF.

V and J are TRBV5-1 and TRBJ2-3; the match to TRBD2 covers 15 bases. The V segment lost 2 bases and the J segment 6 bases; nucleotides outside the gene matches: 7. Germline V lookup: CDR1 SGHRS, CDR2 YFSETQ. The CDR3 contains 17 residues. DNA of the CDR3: TGCGCCAGCAGCTTCACAGGACTAGCGGGAGGGCTTGATACGCAGTATTTT. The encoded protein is CASSFTGLAGGLDTQYF.

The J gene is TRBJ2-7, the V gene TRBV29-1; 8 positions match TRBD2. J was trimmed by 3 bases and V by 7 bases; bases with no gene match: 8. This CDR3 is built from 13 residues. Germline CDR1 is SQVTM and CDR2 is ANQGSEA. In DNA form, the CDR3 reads TGCAGCGCCCGCTCTAGCGGGTACTACGAGCAGTACTTC. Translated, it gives CSARSSGYYEQYF.

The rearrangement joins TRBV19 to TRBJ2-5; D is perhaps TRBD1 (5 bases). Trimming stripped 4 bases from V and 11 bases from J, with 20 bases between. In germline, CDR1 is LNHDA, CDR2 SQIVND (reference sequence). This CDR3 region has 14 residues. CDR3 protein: CASSTAGSAKEQYF. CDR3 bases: TGTGCCAGTAGTACGGCAGGGTCTGCTAAAGAGCAGTACTTC. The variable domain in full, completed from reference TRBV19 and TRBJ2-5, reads DGGITQSPKYLFRKEGQNVTLSCEQNLNHDAMYWYRQDPGQGLRLIYYSQIVNDFQKGDIAEGYSVSREKKESFPLTVTSAQKNPTAFYLCASSTAGSAKEQYFGPGTRLLVL.

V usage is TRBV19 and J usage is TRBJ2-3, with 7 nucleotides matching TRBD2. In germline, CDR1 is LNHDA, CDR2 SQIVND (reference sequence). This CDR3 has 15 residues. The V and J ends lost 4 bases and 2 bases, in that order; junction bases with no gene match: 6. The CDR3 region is CASSRWTRPTDTQYF. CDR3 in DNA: TGTGCCAGTAGTAGGTGGACTAGACCCACAGATACGCAGTATTTT.

CDR3: CASSQVTSYGYTF. CDR3 nucleotide sequence: TGTGCCAGCAGCCAAGTCACAAGTTATGGCTACACCTTC. This chain connects TRBV14 to TRBJ1-2; D gene uncertain. The germline V and J ends were trimmed by 1 base and 5 bases, with 8 bases remaining between them. This CDR3 is 13 amino acids long. Germline V gene sequence: CDR1 SGHDN, CDR2 FVKESK. Drawing the rest from reference TRBV14 and TRBJ1-2, the complete variable domain is EAGVTQFPSHSVIEKGQTVTLRCDPISGHDNLYWYRRVMGKEIKFLLHFVKESKQDESGMPNNRFLAERTGGTYSTLKVQPAELEDSGVYFCASSQVTSYGYTFGSGTRLTVV.

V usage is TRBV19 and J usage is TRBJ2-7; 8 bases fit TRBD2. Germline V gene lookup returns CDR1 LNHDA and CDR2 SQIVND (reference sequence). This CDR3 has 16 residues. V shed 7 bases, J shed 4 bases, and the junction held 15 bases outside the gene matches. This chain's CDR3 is CASNGRGGLGSYEQYF. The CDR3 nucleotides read TGTGCCAGTAACGGGCGTGGGGGACTAGGAAGTTACGAGCAGTACTTC.

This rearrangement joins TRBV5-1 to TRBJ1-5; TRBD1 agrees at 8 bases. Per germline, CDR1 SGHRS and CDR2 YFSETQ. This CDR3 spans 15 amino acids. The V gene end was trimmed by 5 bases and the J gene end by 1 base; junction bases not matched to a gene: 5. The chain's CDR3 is CASSQTGASNQPQHF. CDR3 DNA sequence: TGCGCCAGCAGTCAGACAGGGGCCAGCAATCAGCCCCAGCATTTT.

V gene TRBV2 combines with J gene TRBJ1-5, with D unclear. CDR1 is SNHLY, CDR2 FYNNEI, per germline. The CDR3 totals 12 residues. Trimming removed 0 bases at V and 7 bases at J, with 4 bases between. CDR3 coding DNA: TGTGCCAGCAGTGAAGCGAGGCAGCCCCAGCATTTT. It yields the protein CASSEARQPQHF.

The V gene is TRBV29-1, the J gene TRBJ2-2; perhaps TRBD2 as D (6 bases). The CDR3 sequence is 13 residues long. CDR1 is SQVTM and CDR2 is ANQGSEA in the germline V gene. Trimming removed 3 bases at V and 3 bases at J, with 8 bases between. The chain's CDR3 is CSVDGSDTGELFF. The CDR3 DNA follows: TGCAGCGTTGACGGGAGTGACACCGGGGAGCTGTTTTTT.

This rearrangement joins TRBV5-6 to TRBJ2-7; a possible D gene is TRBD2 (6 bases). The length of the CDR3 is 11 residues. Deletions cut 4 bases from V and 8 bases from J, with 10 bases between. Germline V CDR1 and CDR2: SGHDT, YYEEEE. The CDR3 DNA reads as TGTGCCAGCAGCCGTAGCGGAAAGCAGTACTTC. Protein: CASSRSGKQYF. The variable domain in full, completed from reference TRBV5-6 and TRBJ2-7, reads DAGVTQSPTHLIKTRGQQVTLRCSPKSGHDTVSWYQQALGQGPQFIFQYYEEEERQRGNFPDRFSGHQFPNYSSELNVNALLLGDSALYLCASSRSGKQYFGPGTRLTVT.

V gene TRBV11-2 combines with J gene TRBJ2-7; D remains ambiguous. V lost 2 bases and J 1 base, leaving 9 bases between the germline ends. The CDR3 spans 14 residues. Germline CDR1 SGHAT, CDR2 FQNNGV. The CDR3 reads CASSLSQNSYEQYF. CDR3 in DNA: TGTGCCAGCAGCTTATCACAGAATTCCTACGAGCAGTACTTC.

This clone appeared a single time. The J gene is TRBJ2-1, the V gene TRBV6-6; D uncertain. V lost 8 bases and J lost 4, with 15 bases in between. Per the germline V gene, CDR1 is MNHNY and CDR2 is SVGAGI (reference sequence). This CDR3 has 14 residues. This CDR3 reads CASLSAVQYNEQFF. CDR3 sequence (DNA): TGTGCCAGCTTATCCGCCGTACAATACAATGAGCAGTTCTTC.

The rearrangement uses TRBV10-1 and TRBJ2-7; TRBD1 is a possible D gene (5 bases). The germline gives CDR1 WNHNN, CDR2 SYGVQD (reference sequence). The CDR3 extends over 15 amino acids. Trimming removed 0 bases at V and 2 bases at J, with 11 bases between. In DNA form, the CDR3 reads TGCGCCAGCAGTGAGTCAAGCGCCAGGGCCTACGAGCAGTACTTC. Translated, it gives CASSESSARAYEQYF.

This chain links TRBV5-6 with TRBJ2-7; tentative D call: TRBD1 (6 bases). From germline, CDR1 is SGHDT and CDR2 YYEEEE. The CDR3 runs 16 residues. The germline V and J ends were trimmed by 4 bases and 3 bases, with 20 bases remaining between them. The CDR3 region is CASSLKGVRAFYEQYF. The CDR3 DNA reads TGTGCCAGCAGCCTCAAGGGGGTCAGGGCTTTCTACGAGCAGTACTTC.